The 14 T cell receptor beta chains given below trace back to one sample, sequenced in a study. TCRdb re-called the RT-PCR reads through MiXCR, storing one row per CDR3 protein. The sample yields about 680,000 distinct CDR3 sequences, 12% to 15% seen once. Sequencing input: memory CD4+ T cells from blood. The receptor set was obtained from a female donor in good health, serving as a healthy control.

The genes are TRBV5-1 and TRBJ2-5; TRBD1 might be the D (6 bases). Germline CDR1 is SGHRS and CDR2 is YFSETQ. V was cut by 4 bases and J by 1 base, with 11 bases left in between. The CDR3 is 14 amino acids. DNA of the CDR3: TGCGCCAGCAGCATTACAGGGTTCCAAGAGACCCAGTACTTC. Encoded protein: CASSITGFQETQYF.

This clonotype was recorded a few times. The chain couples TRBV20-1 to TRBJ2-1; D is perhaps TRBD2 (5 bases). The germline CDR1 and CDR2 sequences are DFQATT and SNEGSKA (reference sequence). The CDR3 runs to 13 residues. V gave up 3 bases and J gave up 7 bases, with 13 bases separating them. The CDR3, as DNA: TGCAGTGCTAGGCCCCAAGGGAGAAATGAGCAGTTCTTC. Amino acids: CSARPQGRNEQFF.

CDR3 sequence: CASSLETGHTGELFF. DNA for the CDR3: TGCGCCAGCAGCTTGGAGACAGGGCACACCGGGGAGCTGTTTTTT. The gene calls are TRBV5-1 and TRBJ2-2; 7 bases align to TRBD1. J lost 3 bases, V lost 0 bases, and 2 bases had no gene match. This CDR3 region has 15 residues. Germline CDR1 reads SGHRS; CDR2 reads YFSETQ. Variable domain in full (rest from reference TRBV5-1 and TRBJ2-2): KAGVTQTPRYLIKTRGQQVTLSCSPISGHRSVSWYQQTPGQGLQFLFEYFSETQRNKGNFPGRFSGRQFSNSRSEMNVSTLELGDSALYLCASSLETGHTGELFFGEGSRLTVL.

The CDR3 sequence: CASSLNRGGGTEAFF. CDR3 sequence (DNA): TGTGCCAGCAGTTTAAACAGGGGAGGCGGCACTGAAGCTTTCTTT. The rearrangement uses TRBV7-9 and TRBJ1-1; 7 nucleotides align to TRBD1. V shed 6 bases and J 4 bases; nucleotides not matched to a gene: 11. Germline V lookup: CDR1 SEHNR, CDR2 FQNEAQ (reference sequence). The CDR3 is made up of 15 amino acids.

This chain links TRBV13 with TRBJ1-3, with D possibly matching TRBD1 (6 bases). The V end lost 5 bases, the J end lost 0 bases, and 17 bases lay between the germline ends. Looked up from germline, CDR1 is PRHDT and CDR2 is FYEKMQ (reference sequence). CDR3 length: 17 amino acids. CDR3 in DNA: TGTGCCAGCAGCCGGGGGCTTCGGACAGACTCTGGAAACACCATATATTTT. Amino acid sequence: CASSRGLRTDSGNTIYF.

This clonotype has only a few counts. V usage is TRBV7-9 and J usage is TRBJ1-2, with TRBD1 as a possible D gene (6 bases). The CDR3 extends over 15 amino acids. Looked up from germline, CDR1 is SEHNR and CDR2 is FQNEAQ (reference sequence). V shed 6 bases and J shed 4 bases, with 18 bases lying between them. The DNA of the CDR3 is TGTGCCAGCAGTGCTCGGGGGCTCGGGGGCTATGGCTACACCTTC. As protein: CASSARGLGGYGYTF.

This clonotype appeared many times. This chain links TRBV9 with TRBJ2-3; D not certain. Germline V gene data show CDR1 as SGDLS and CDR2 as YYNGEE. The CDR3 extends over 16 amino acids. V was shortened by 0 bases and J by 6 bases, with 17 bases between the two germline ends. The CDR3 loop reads CASSVAVLSGADTQYF. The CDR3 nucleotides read TGTGCCAGCAGCGTAGCGGTACTTTCGGGCGCGGATACGCAGTATTTT.

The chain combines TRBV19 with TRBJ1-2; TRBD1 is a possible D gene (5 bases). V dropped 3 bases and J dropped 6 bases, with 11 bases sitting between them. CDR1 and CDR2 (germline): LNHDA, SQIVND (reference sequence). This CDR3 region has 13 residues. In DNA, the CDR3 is TGTGCCAGTAGTATCGCCAGGGCTCATGGCTACACCTTC. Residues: CASSIARAHGYTF.

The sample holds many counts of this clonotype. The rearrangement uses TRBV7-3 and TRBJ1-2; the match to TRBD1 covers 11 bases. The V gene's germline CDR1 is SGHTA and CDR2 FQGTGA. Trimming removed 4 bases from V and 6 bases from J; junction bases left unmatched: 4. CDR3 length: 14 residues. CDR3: CASSSDRGRDGYTF. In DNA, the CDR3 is TGTGCCAGCAGCTCGGACAGGGGGCGGGATGGCTACACCTTC. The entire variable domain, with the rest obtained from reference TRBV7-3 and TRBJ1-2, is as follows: GAGVSQTPSNKVTEKGKYVELRCDPISGHTALYWYRQSLGQGPEFLIYFQGTGAADDSGLPNDRFFAVRPEGSVSTLKIQRTERGDSAVYLCASSSDRGRDGYTFGSGTRLTVV.

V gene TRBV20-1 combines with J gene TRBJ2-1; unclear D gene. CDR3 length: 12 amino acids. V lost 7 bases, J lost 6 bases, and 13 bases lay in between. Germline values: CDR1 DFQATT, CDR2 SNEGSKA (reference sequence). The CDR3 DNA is TGCAGTGGAGACCACACGTCCAATGAGCAGTTCTTC. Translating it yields CSGDHTSNEQFF.

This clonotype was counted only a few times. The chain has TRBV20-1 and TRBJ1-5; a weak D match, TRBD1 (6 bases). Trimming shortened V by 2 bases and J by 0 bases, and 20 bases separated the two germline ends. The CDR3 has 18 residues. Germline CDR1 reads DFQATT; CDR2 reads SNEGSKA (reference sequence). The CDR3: CSARRGAVGLYSNQPQHF. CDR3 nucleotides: TGCAGTGCTAGACGGGGGGCAGTAGGATTATATAGCAATCAGCCCCAGCATTTT.

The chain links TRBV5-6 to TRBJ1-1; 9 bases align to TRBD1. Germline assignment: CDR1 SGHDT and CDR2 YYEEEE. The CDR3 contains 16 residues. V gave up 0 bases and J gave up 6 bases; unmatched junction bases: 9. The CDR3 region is CASSLGGTGWWSEAFF. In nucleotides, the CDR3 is TGTGCCAGCAGCTTGGGCGGGACAGGGTGGTGGTCTGAAGCTTTCTTT.

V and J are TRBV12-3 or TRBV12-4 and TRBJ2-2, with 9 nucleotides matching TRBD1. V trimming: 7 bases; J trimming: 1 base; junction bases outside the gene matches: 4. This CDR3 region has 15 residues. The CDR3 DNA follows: TGTGCCAGCACTAGGGACAGGGTGAACACCGGGGAGCTGTTTTTT. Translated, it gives CASTRDRVNTGELFF.

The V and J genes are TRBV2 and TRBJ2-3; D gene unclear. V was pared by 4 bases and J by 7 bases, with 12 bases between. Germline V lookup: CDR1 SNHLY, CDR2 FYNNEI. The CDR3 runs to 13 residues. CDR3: CASSVAVKNTQYF. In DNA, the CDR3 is TGTGCCAGCAGTGTAGCAGTGAAAAATACGCAGTATTTT.